These T cell receptor beta chains were read from a single sample in a study of OX40 agonist ivuxolimab in advanced cancers. Produced via immunoSEQ multiplex PCR; TCRdb's table is partial and in-frame only. The repertoire holds fewer than 9,000 clones, with about 80% as singletons. The source was CD4+ or CD8+ T cells sorted from blood, collected in a trial of the OX40 agonist ivuxolimab. The receptors were sampled from an adult with an advanced solid tumor such as melanoma, head and neck, liver or kidney cancer. Both conserved end residues are part of each CDR3. The D gene is left open where the match is weak. Where a row states a size, it is once, few, many or the class of an expanded clone; other rows omit it.

clone_size j_call v_call d_call cdr3_aa cdr3_nt
once TRBJ1-1 TRBV13 TRBD1 CAVRDRGISEAFF TGTGCCGTCCGGGACAGGGGAATATCTGAAGCTTTCTTT
. TRBJ2-5 TRBV7-9 . CASSLGTAWDETQYF TGTGCCAGCAGCTTAGGGACAGCCTGGGACGAGACCCAGTACTTC
once TRBJ1-5 TRBV28 . CASSQNVASGAVNQPQHF TGTGCCAGCAGCCAAAACGTCGCCTCGGGGGCGGTCAATCAGCCCCAGCATTTT
few TRBJ1-1 TRBV13 . CASSLMQGNTEAFF TGTGCCAGCAGCTTAATGCAGGGAAACACTGAAGCTTTCTTT
. TRBJ2-1 TRBV6-6 TRBD1 CASSPSGTGTNEQFF TGTGCCAGCAGTCCCTCCGGGACAGGGACCAATGAGCAGTTCTTC
large TRBJ2-6 TRBV23-1 . CASSRGQEDSGANVLTF TGCGCCAGCAGTCGCGGGCAGGAGGACTCTGGGGCCAACGTCCTGACTTTC
. TRBJ1-3 TRBV16 . CASSPQGSGNTIYF TGTGCCAGCAGCCCGCAGGGATCTGGAAACACCATATATTTT
few TRBJ2-5 TRBV21-1 . CASSLYTFSETQYF TGTGCCAGCAGCCTGTACACTTTCTCTGAGACCCAGTACTTC
. TRBJ2-7 TRBV27 TRBD1 CASSLSQGAPYEQYF TGTGCCAGCAGTTTATCTCAGGGGGCCCCTTACGAGCAGTACTTC
. TRBJ2-6 TRBV5-5 . CASSGTQGLGANVLTF TGTGCCAGCAGCGGCACACAGGGACTTGGGGCCAACGTCCTGACTTTC
. TRBJ2-7 TRBV2 . CASSYGGNSYEQYF TGTGCCAGCAGTTATGGGGGCAACTCCTACGAGCAGTACTTC
few TRBJ2-7 TRBV19 . CASSSTGISEAEQYF TGTGCCAGTAGTTCTACAGGGATTTCGGAGGCCGAGCAGTACTTC
. TRBJ1-5 TRBV12-5 . CASGLSQSSNQPQHF TGTGCTAGTGGTTTGAGTCAGTCTAGCAATCAGCCCCAGCATTTT
. TRBJ2-2 TRBV10-1 . CASSEGSGELFF TGCGCCAGCAGTGAGGGGTCCGGGGAGCTGTTTTTT
. TRBJ2-7 TRBV6-1 . CASSESGSFYEQYF TGTGCCAGCAGTGAATCGGGCAGCTTTTACGAGCAGTACTTC
. TRBJ1-1 TRBV11-2 . CASRQERRRGPITEAFF TGTGCCAGCAGACAAGAGAGGCGGCGGGGGCCGATAACTGAAGCTTTCTTT
. TRBJ2-1 TRBV29-1 . CSVEDPGRSSYNEQFF TGCAGCGTTGAAGATCCAGGCAGGAGCTCCTACAATGAGCAGTTCTTC
. TRBJ1-5 TRBV27 TRBD1 CASSLGTGGQPQHF TGTGCCAGCAGTCTCGGGACAGGGGGTCAGCCCCAGCATTTT
. TRBJ1-3 TRBV10-2 . CASSDRGGNTIYF TGCGCCAGCAGTGACCGGGGGGGAAACACCATATATTTT
. TRBJ2-2 TRBV5-1 . CASSPKLGLTGELFF TGCGCCAGCAGCCCGAAATTAGGGCTCACCGGGGAGCTGTTTTTT
. TRBJ2-1 TRBV6-5 TRBD2 CASSPIAGGDNEQFF TGTGCCAGCAGTCCTATAGCGGGGGGAGACAATGAGCAGTTCTTC
. TRBJ2-5 TRBV18 . CASSPPELETQYF TGTGCCAGCTCACCACCGGAATTAGAGACCCAGTACTTC
. TRBJ1-4 TRBV9 . CASGSQGELFF TGTGCCAGCGGATCCCAGGGAGAACTGTTTTTT
few TRBJ2-6 TRBV6-5 . CASSFGPGSGANVLTF TGTGCCAGCAGTTTCGGACCCGGCTCTGGGGCCAACGTCCTGACTTTC
. TRBJ1-5 TRBV27 . CASSLWGDQPQHF TGTGCCAGCAGTTTATGGGGGGATCAGCCCCAGCATTTT
. TRBJ1-1 TRBV4-1 . CASSQYRVMNTEAFF TGCGCCAGCAGCCAATACAGGGTTATGAACACTGAAGCTTTCTTT
. TRBJ2-7 TRBV5-4 TRBD1 CASSLVGQGAGHEQYF TGTGCCAGCAGCTTGGTAGGACAGGGGGCCGGACACGAGCAGTACTTC
. TRBJ1-2 TRBV5-1 . CASSLGANYGYTF TGCGCCAGCAGCTTGGGGGCAAACTATGGCTACACCTTC
. TRBJ2-1 TRBV4-3 . CASSQDRGASNEQFF TGCGCCAGCAGCCAAGATCGGGGGGCTAGCAATGAGCAGTTCTTC
few TRBJ2-7 TRBV7-6 . CASSPSSYEQYF TGTGCCAGCAGCCCTTCCTCCTACGAGCAGTACTTC
. TRBJ2-7 TRBV14 . CASSQGLSTFYEQYF TGTGCCAGCAGCCAAGGGTTATCCACCTTCTACGAGCAGTACTTC
. TRBJ2-7 TRBV6-6 TRBD1 CASGPTGAGEQYF TGTGCCTCGGGCCCGACAGGGGCGGGGGAGCAGTACTTC
medium-sized TRBJ1-2 TRBV29-1 . CSARTETNYGYTF TGCAGCGCTCGGACAGAGACTAACTATGGCTACACCTTC
few TRBJ1-3 TRBV5-4 TRBD1 CASSSDRGTGNTIYF TGTGCCAGCAGCTCCGACAGGGGAACTGGAAACACCATATATTTT
once TRBJ1-4 TRBV5-4 . CASSAGEDYNEKLFF TGTGCCAGCAGCGCCGGTGAGGATTATAATGAAAAACTGTTTTTT
. TRBJ2-1 TRBV6-1 . CASNEEGGGSYNEQFF TGTGCCAGCAATGAGGAGGGTGGAGGATCCTACAATGAGCAGTTCTTC
. TRBJ2-6 TRBV6-4 . CASTDVGGNPGANVLTF TGTGCCAGCACCGACGTGGGGGGCAACCCTGGGGCCAACGTCCTGACTTTC
. TRBJ1-5 TRBV30 . CAWSTGGPNQPQHF TGTGCCTGGAGTACTGGGGGGCCTAATCAGCCCCAGCATTTT
. TRBJ1-1 TRBV9 . CASSRGVVTEAFF TGTGCCAGCAGCAGAGGGGTTGTCACTGAAGCTTTCTTT
. TRBJ1-6 TRBV5-4 TRBD1 CASSLAGGYSPLHF TGTGCCAGCAGCTTGGCAGGGGGTTATTCACCCCTCCACTTT
. TRBJ2-2 TRBV9 TRBD2 CASSPGGGRPGELFF TGTGCCAGCTCCCCCGGGGGGGGTAGGCCCGGGGAGCTGTTTTTT
. TRBJ1-1 TRBV5-5 . CASSLKEVGTEAFF TGTGCCAGCAGCTTGAAAGAAGTTGGGACTGAAGCTTTCTTT
. TRBJ2-7 TRBV27 . CASSLSTPPWTSYEQYF TGTGCCAGCAGTTTATCCACCCCTCCTTGGACATCTTACGAGCAGTACTTC
medium-sized TRBJ2-7 TRBV7-9 . CASSLVPSEQYF TGTGCCAGCAGCTTAGTCCCTAGCGAGCAGTACTTC
. TRBJ2-7 TRBV7-2 . CASSWGSSYEQYF TGTGCCAGCAGCTGGGGTTCTTCCTACGAGCAGTACTTC
. TRBJ1-2 TRBV19 . CARPSPPLYGYTF TGTGCCAGGCCGTCCCCACCCCTCTATGGCTACACCTTC
. TRBJ1-2 TRBV6-4 . CASSEGPIGYGYTF TGTGCCAGCAGTGAAGGTCCAATTGGCTATGGCTACACCTTC
. TRBJ2-2 TRBV6-1 . CASSESDTGELFF TGTGCCAGCAGTGAATCGGACACCGGGGAGCTGTTTTTT
. TRBJ2-7 TRBV15 . CATSRDPQSAWEQYF TGTGCCACCAGCAGAGATCCACAGTCCGCTTGGGAGCAGTACTTC
. TRBJ2-3 TRBV7-6 TRBD2 CASSLEGLAALDTQYF TGTGCCAGCAGCTTAGAGGGACTAGCGGCCCTAGATACGCAGTATTTT
. TRBJ1-5 TRBV28 . CASSFEGSQYQPQHF TGTGCCAGCAGTTTTGAGGGGAGCCAATATCAGCCCCAGCATTTT
. TRBJ2-7 TRBV2 . CASSGGYEQYF TGTGCCAGTTCAGGGGGGTACGAGCAGTACTTC
few TRBJ1-1 TRBV6-5 . CATFPTENTEAFF TGTGCCACCTTTCCGACAGAGAACACTGAAGCTTTCTTT